The clone carrying this T cell receptor beta chain occurred a few times. The antigen is unknown. V gave up 6 bases and J gave up 10 bases; unmatched junction bases: 9. Germline CDR1 is MNHNS and CDR2 is SASEGT. The length of the CDR3 is 13 residues. Surgery without prior neoadjuvant therapy was the treatment of the selected pancreatic ductal adenocarcinoma patients. The sample belongs to a study of T cells in pancreatic ductal adenocarcinoma. Profiled with immunoSEQ multiplex PCR; TCRdb holds only in-frame clones, not every one. Of over 85,000 clones listed, nearly 95% are singletons. Regarding the study as a whole: Tumors hold more CD45RO+ effector T cells, which may bias toward lower diversity. Unique clonotypes were roughly 7.2-fold more numerous in blood than in tumor.

The J gene is TRBJ1-2, the V gene TRBV6-1; 9 bases agree with TRBD1. The receptor was derived from a human donor with pancreatic ductal adenocarcinoma. Specimen: PBMCs. The CDR3 loop reads CASRRTGGDDYTF. In DNA form, the CDR3 reads TGTGCCAGCAGGAGAACAGGGGGCGATGACTACACCTTC.